This TCR beta chain was profiled in a study of regulatory T cells in long-lasting Graves disease. The study, taken as a whole, reports: It was in persistent disease that TRBV28, TRBJ1-2 and TRBJ2-5 were favored. Newly diagnosed Graves' patients had higher TCR diversity than persistent ones. Whereas new patients shared about a thousand public clonotypes, persistent patients shared more, at under 3,500.

Building of the TCR beta libraries involved iRepertoire HTBI primers and Arm-PCR of CDR3 regions. MiXCR was run by TCRdb on the multiplex PCR reads, yielding one entry per CDR3 protein. The sample has around 450,000 distinct CDR3 sequences; roughly 21% are singletons. This CDR3 region has 15 residues. Unmatched junction bases numbered 11, after V lost 7 bases and J lost 8 bases. The time point: persistent/refractory GD, antithyroid drugs over 5 years with positive TRAb. RNA extracted from PBMCs served as the sequencing template. This clonotype was counted only a few times. Its target is not known. The rearrangement links TRBV12-3 or TRBV12-4 to TRBJ2-1; 10 nucleotides agree with TRBD2. The sequenced sample was peripheral blood mononuclear cells (PBMCs), obtained when the disease was refractory, from a patient treated with antithyroid drugs. The sequence came from a female donor with Graves disease. The CDR3 DNA follows: TGTGCCAGCATCCTTTGGGCTAGCGGGAGCCATGAGCAGTTCTTC. Translation gives CASILWASGSHEQFF.